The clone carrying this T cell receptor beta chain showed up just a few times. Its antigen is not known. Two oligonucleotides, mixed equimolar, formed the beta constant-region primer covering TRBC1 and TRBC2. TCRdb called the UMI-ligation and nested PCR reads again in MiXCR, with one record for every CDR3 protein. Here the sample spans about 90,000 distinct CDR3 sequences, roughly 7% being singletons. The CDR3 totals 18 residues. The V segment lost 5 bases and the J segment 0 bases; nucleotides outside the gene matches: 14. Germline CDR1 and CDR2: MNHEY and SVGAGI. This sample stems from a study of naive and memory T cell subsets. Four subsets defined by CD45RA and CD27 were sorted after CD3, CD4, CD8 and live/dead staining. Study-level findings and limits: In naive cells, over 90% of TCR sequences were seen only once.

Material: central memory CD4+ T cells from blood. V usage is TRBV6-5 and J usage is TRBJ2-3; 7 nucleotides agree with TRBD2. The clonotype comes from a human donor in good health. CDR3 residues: CASSPHPRAGESTDTQYF. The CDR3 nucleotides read TGTGCCAGCAGTCCCCATCCTAGGGCGGGAGAAAGCACAGATACGCAGTATTTT.